These 16 T cell receptor beta chains share one sample of origin, sequenced in a study of T cells after yellow fever vaccination. TCRdb ran MiXCR on the 5' RACE reads and lists one entry per CDR3 protein. The sample gives a few hundred thousand distinct CDR3 sequences, 18% of which show up once; 15% to 20% is in the top ten. The sample consisted of PBMCs, taken before the yellow fever booster vaccination. These receptors all stem from a man between 18 and 35 years old who received the YFV17D yellow fever vaccine.

This clonotype was seen a few times. The chain's CDR3 is CASSYLWAYEQYF. CDR3 nucleotide sequence: TGTGCCAGCAGTTACCTCTGGGCCTACGAGCAGTACTTC. The J gene is TRBJ2-7, the V gene TRBV6-2 or TRBV6-3; D is unresolved. There are 13 residues in the CDR3. Germline loops: CDR1 MNHEY, CDR2 SVGEGT. V lost 2 bases to trimming and J lost 2 bases, with 7 bases between them.

DNA for the CDR3: TGCAGTGCTAGACAGCCGCCGTACAATGAGCAGTTCTTC. Translating gives CSARQPPYNEQFF. The chain has TRBV20-1 and TRBJ2-1, with no clear D. The length of the CDR3 is 13 residues. Trimming removed 2 bases from V and 4 bases from J, with 9 bases in between. The germline gives CDR1 DFQATT, CDR2 SNEGSKA (reference sequence).

The chain couples TRBV5-1 to TRBJ1-4; D is possibly TRBD1 (5 bases). The V and J ends lost 3 bases and 4 bases respectively, with 28 bases between them. Germline V lookup: CDR1 SGHRS, CDR2 YFSETQ. CDR3 size: 20 residues. CDR3 protein: CASSSTKERSQFGGNEKLFF. The DNA of the CDR3 is TGCGCCAGCAGCTCCACCAAGGAAAGGTCGCAGTTCGGGGGTAATGAAAAACTGTTTTTT.

The chain joins TRBV20-1 to TRBJ2-7; 7 nucleotides agree with TRBD1. This CDR3 region has 13 residues. V lost 3 bases, J lost 2 bases, and 4 bases stayed unmatched. Germline V gene sequence: CDR1 DFQATT, CDR2 SNEGSKA (reference sequence). The CDR3 spells CSASGTATYEQYV. DNA of the CDR3: TGCAGTGCTAGTGGGACAGCAACCTACGAGCAGTACGTC.

This clonotype was seen only a few times. For the CDR3, the DNA is TGTGCCAGCCAAACCGGGACTAGCTCCCCCTACGAGCAGTACGTC. Translation gives CASQTGTSSPYEQYV. The chain links TRBV7-8 to TRBJ2-7; 9 nucleotides line up with TRBD2. This CDR3 comprises 15 residues. CDR1 is SGHVS and CDR2 is FQNEAQ in the germline V gene. V lost 8 bases, J lost 2 bases, and 10 bases stayed unmatched.

The chain combines TRBV5-1 with TRBJ2-6; 8 positions agree with TRBD1. Germline V CDR1 and CDR2: SGHRS, YFSETQ. J was trimmed by 7 bases and V by 5 bases; bases with no gene match: 5. The CDR3 has 14 amino acids. CDR3 nucleotides: TGCGCCAGCAGGTTTCCAGGGGGCGCCAACGTCCTGACTTTC. This codes for CASRFPGGANVLTF.

The rearrangement links TRBV2 to TRBJ2-3; tentative D call: TRBD1 (5 bases). The CDR3 is made up of 15 amino acids. V was shortened by 1 base and J by 1 base, with 9 bases between the two germline ends. In germline, CDR1 is SNHLY, CDR2 FYNNEI. This chain's CDR3 is CASSEEGIRTDTQYF. The DNA for the CDR3 is TGTGCCAGCAGTGAAGAGGGGATCCGCACAGATACGCAGTATTTT.

V and J are TRBV10-1 and TRBJ2-4; TRBD2 aligns across 10 bases. The ends lost 7 bases at V and 3 bases at J; junction bases unmatched: 6. The CDR3 has 15 amino acids. CDR1 and CDR2 from the germline V gene are WNHNN and SYGVQD (reference sequence). The CDR3 DNA reads TGCGCCAGCACCAAGGGACTAGCGCGCAAAAACATTCAGTACTTC. Translating it yields CASTKGLARKNIQYF.

V is TRBV4-1 and J is TRBJ2-3; the match to TRBD2 covers 7 bases. The V gene's germline CDR1 is MGHRA and CDR2 YSYEKL. This CDR3 has 16 residues. V trimming: 0 bases; J trimming: 8 bases; junction bases outside the gene matches: 11. The DNA of the CDR3 is TGCGCCAGCAGCCAAGAGGCCCACTTGGCGGGGGTTACGCAGTATTTT. This encodes CASSQEAHLAGVTQYF.

The table lists this clonotype with a few counts. CDR3 region: CASSYSLEQYF. The CDR3 DNA is TGTGCCAGCAGTTACTCTCTCGAGCAGTACTTC. The V call is TRBV6-2 or TRBV6-3, the J call TRBJ2-7, with D hard to call. The length of the CDR3 is 11 residues. The ends were cut back, 0 bases at V and 6 bases at J, with 3 bases in the middle. Germline lookup yields CDR1 MNHEY and CDR2 SVGEGT.

This clonotype was seen only a few times. J is TRBJ2-2 and V is TRBV5-6, with D possibly TRBD2 on 7 matching bases. Germline assignment: CDR1 SGHDT and CDR2 YYEEEE. V gave up 4 bases and J gave up 4 bases, with 14 bases separating them. The CDR3 is 15 residues long. CDR3: CASSRGAAGTGELFF. The CDR3 DNA is TGTGCCAGCAGCCGGGGGGCCGCTGGCACCGGGGAGCTGTTTTTT.

The chain links TRBV20-1 to TRBJ2-2; 7 nucleotides match TRBD1. The V and J ends lost 6 bases and 9 bases, in that order; junction bases with no gene match: 10. The germline gives CDR1 DFQATT, CDR2 SNEGSKA (reference sequence). The CDR3 has 13 residues. In DNA, the CDR3 is TGCAGTGCGACGCAGGGGGTATCAAGGGAGCTGTTTTTT. This translates into CSATQGVSRELFF.

V is TRBV5-1 and J is TRBJ2-1, with TRBD2 as a possible D gene (6 bases). V lost 0 bases and J 5 bases, leaving 9 bases between the germline ends. The CDR3 has 14 amino acids. Germline V gives CDR1 SGHRS, CDR2 YFSETQ. CDR3 protein: CASSLEGTHNEQFF. The CDR3 nucleotides are TGCGCCAGCAGCTTGGAAGGGACTCACAATGAGCAGTTCTTC.

The rearrangement links TRBV20-1 to TRBJ1-1; 8 bases agree with TRBD1. The CDR3 runs to 13 residues. Germline trimming cut 5 bases from V and 7 bases from J; bases unmatched to any gene: 9. In germline, CDR1 is DFQATT, CDR2 SNEGSKA (reference sequence). This CDR3 reads CSAQQGVDGEAFF. The CDR3, as DNA: TGCAGTGCTCAACAGGGGGTCGATGGTGAAGCTTTCTTT.

This chain joins TRBV9 and TRBJ2-4; possibly TRBD2 for D (7 bases). CDR3 length: 15 amino acids. The V and J ends lost 2 bases and 10 bases respectively, with 19 bases between them. Germline V gene lookup returns CDR1 SGDLS and CDR2 YYNGEE. CDR3 residues: CASSVAGDTIDIQYF. The CDR3 nucleotides read TGTGCCAGCAGCGTGGCGGGGGACACGATTGATATTCAGTACTTC.

In this sample, this clonotype turned up a few times. The chain has TRBV6-2 or TRBV6-3 and TRBJ1-1; no definite D call. The germline gives CDR1 MNHEY, CDR2 SVGEGT. This CDR3 contains 14 residues. V lost 10 bases and J lost 3, with 18 bases in between. The CDR3 loop reads CATQRQVLHTEAFF. The CDR3 nucleotides read TGTGCCACCCAAAGGCAAGTCCTCCACACTGAAGCTTTCTTT.